The clone carrying this T cell receptor (beta chain) was recorded a few times. Antigen specificity is unknown. This specimen comes from a study of blood T cells in healthy people across ages. Findings and limits, study-wide: Higher diversity, along with more naive CD4+ cells, distinguished long-lived donors from aged donors.

Then a second PCR, running roughly 7 to 11 cycles, was carried out with a sample-barcoded 5' primer and a J-beta primer mix. Every sample returned 3 million or more CDR3-containing paired-end reads. TCRdb passed the 5' RACE reads through MiXCR, listing each CDR3 protein once. Among about a million distinct CDR3 sequences listed, around 46% were seen once. Germline CDR1 SGHAT, CDR2 FQNNGV. CDR3 size: 15 residues. With 0 bases removed from V and 7 bases from J, the gap between germline ends came to 12 bases. Sequenced material: blood. The chain uses TRBV11-2 and TRBJ2-2; the D is unclear. The TCR was taken from a man under 40 in good health. The CDR3 loop reads CASSLDYYPGGELFF. Written as DNA, the CDR3 is TGTGCCAGCAGCTTAGATTACTATCCTGGCGGGGAGCTGTTTTTT.